This T cell receptor beta chain was profiled in a study of blood T cells in healthy people across ages (dated by TCRdb to between 2015 and 2017). A note on the overall study: In model experiments, template switching captured roughly one uniquely barcoded TCR beta cDNA molecule for every two T cells. The study measured age-related changes in TCR beta repertoire diversity using deep sequencing normalized with unique cDNA molecular identifiers. Four age groups were formed from the donors: young (average approximately 17 years), middle-aged (more than 35), aged (62) and long-lived (about 75). Using the same blood draw, the study looked at two additional independent replicas of 1 million unique cDNA reads for two donors, one aged 18 to 30 and the other aged 80 or older. The research as a whole found: Since profiling was done on bulk unsorted PBMCs, naive and antigen-experienced compartments could not be conclusively compared. Compared with the aged group, more naive CD4+ T cells, fewer expanded clones and increased TCR diversity were shown by the long-lived group, suggesting age selection. Estimates of total diversity based on one million sequenced T cells were regarded as lower bounds and as underestimates. A strong correlation was found between observed TCR beta diversity and the percentage of naive T cells measured by flow cytometry. Observed TCR beta diversity per million T cells fell roughly linearly with age, and a significant reduction was already apparent by age approximately 40. The CMV infection status of donors was not known, potentially confounding age-related changes in expanded clonotypes.

Systemically healthy Caucasian individuals from Russia, about 38 in total and aged roughly 6 to 95 years, were included as donors. Each donor gave 8.5 to 10 milliliters of peripheral blood, collected into EDTA-treated Vacutainer tubes. Ficoll-Paque density-gradient centrifugation was used to isolate PBMCs, with at least 6 million per sample. Trizol reagent was used to extract total RNA from PBMCs, with at least 5 micrograms per sample. For every donor, flow cytometry on a PBMC aliquot measured the percentage of naive CD45RAhigh/CD27high T cells. Libraries came from 5' RACE. The run used an Illumina HiSeq 2500. A second PCR of about 7 to 12 cycles was run with a J-beta primer mix and a sample-barcoded 5' primer. A template-switch 5' adaptor carrying 12 random nucleotides introduced a unique molecular identifier onto each TCR beta cDNA molecule. Each sample yielded at least 3 million CDR3-containing paired-end reads. First-strand cDNA synthesis was performed from all RNA using the Mint cDNA synthesis kit, with priming by a TRBC-specific oligonucleotide. After uracil-DNA glycosylase treatment, a first 18-cycle PCR used universal primers M1SS and BC2_uni_R on all cDNA. Under the source paper's analysis protocol: Normalization of each sample was performed by random selection of 1 million high-quality reads, each carrying a distinct molecular identifier. Instead of being binned into consensus sequences, reads with shared molecular identifiers were discarded. MiTCR, run with a Q25 quality threshold and the strictest error-elimination algorithm, handled CDR3 identification, clonotype clustering and error correction. A nonparametric unseen species model with Euler transformation was used to estimate a lower bound on total TCR beta diversity. The public sequencing data were trimmed at Q25 with fastp and processed into clonotypes with MiXCR by TCRdb, which kept only in-frame beta chains. Each entry is one CDR3 protein sequence, shown with its most common DNA and genes. Clone size and V and J calls follow TCRdb, not the original study. The sample includes 800,000 or so distinct CDR3 sequences, with 25% observed a single time. In total, the top ten clones hold roughly 3.5% of the sample.

On this clonotype itself: Its specific antigen is unknown. The input lacks base qualities; no much larger clone sits a single base away.

These data also featured in a second study, about T cells of mothers and their children. As that second study puts it: The donors were nine systemically healthy Caucasian individuals, made up of three mothers and their six children. cDNA synthesis used all of the extracted RNA, with about 1.5 ug of RNA in each 15 ul reaction. In the second PCR, the M1S primer added sample barcodes and 2-4 random nucleotides. More than 8.5 million TCR beta CDR3 reads were obtained from each mother, and about 3 million reads were obtained from each child. TCR recombination output is similarly shaped by thymic selection in related and unrelated pairs, with a minor effect exerted by inherited differences. Related mother-child pairs always showed normalized repertoire overlap that was slightly higher than in unrelated mother-child pairs, though the difference was never significant. With a sensitivity of approximately 93 clones per million clonotypes, no persistent microchimeric T cell clones were detected. The study used deep NGS to compare TCR beta repertoires of mothers and children, seeking features distinguishing related mother-child pairs from unrelated individuals. On average, the children were approximately 11 +/- 4 years old, while the mothers were about 40 +/- 4 years old. After adapters were ligated using NEBNext reagents, the libraries underwent 100+100 nt paired-end sequencing on an Illumina HiSeq 2000. To avoid cross-contamination, the mother libraries and the child libraries were prepared a month apart and sequenced in separate runs. Between about 500,000 and 2,300,000 distinct TCR beta clonotypes were identified per donor. Naive TCR beta clonotypes were estimated from low-frequency clonotypes matched to each donor's FACS-determined naive share, without sorting.

The sequence was collected from a boy aged 10-17 years in good health. The sample was blood.

Here the CDR3 is given as CASSQGWDRSYNEQFF. The nucleotide sequence reads as follows: TGCGCCAGCAGCCAAGGCTGGGACAGGTCTTACAATGAGCAGTTCTTC. Recombination joined TRBV4-3 with TRBJ2-1; a stretch of 8 junction bases matches TRBD1. The CDR3 sequence holds 16 residues, the cysteine and phenylalanine included. CDR3 DNA is the only sequence kept; it has 48 bases, read in frame from the first base. V has 1 base trimmed and J has 4 bases trimmed; junction bases matching no gene number 6. Per the germline V gene, LGHNA is the CDR1 and YSLEER is the CDR2.